This T cell receptor (beta chain) emerged from a study of blood T cell repertoires in COVID-19. The wider study: Both acute and convalescent COVID-19 samples were obtained from the United States, Italy and Spain.

The repertoire was sequenced with immunoSEQ multiplex PCR; TCRdb's copy has only in-frame clones and lacks some. There are 110,000 to 150,000 clones in the sample; 75% to 90% occur only once, and around 3.2% lies in the top ten. The sample comprised peripheral blood. The clonotype comes from a man in his sixties with active or convalescent COVID-19.

The DNA of the CDR3 is TGTGCCACCAGTCAGAGACACCTCTCCTACAATGAGCAGTTCTTC. It encodes CATSQRHLSYNEQFF. This chain links TRBV24-1 with TRBJ2-1; D unresolved. V lost 6 bases, J lost 0 bases, and 11 bases lay in between. Germline V CDR1 and CDR2: KGHDR, SFDVKD. This CDR3 is built from 15 residues.